Listed below are T cell receptor beta chains from one sample, sequenced in a study of shared clonotypes between healthy human individuals. Assay used: immunoSEQ multiplex PCR; TCRdb lists only in-frame clones, some missing. Here the sample spans millions of clones, less than 95% being singletons. The sequenced material came from naive CD8+ T cells sorted from blood. The origin of the receptors is a young man in good health. Both conserved end residues are part of each CDR3. Each record gives: J gene, D gene, V gene, clone size, CDR3 protein, CDR3 DNA. A D gene is named only where the DNA matches it firmly. Clone size, where shown, is once, few, many, or a class for clones that have expanded.

TRBJ1-1 . TRBV5-1 . CASSLDGPNTEAFF TGCGCCAGCAGCTTGGACGGTCCTAACACTGAAGCTTTCTTT
TRBJ2-7 . TRBV9 . CASSVGVGYEQYF TGTGCCAGCAGCGTAGGTGTGGGCTACGAGCAGTACTTC
TRBJ2-7 . TRBV5-1 . CASSQDPTGRTSYEQYF TGCGCCAGCAGCCAGGACCCGACAGGTAGGACTTCCTACGAGCAGTACTTC
TRBJ2-1 . TRBV11-3 . CASSPRDNEQFF TGTGCCAGCAGCCCGAGGGACAATGAGCAGTTCTTC
TRBJ2-1 TRBD2 TRBV7-2 . CASSPLAGVVEDEQFF TGTGCCAGCAGCCCTCTAGCGGGAGTAGTTGAAGATGAGCAGTTCTTC
TRBJ2-5 TRBD1 TRBV5-6 few CASSLGDSQETQYF TGTGCCAGCAGCTTGGGGGACAGCCAAGAGACCCAGTACTTC
TRBJ2-2 TRBD1 TRBV27 . CASSPPGTGEGGELFF TGTGCCAGCAGCCCGCCGGGGACAGGGGAGGGCGGGGAGCTGTTTTTT
TRBJ2-1 TRBD2 TRBV5-4 . CASYASGRFGDWDNEQFF TGTGCCAGCTATGCTAGCGGGAGATTTGGGGATTGGGACAATGAGCAGTTCTTC
TRBJ1-1 . TRBV28 . CASEVNKHTEAFF TGTGCCAGCGAAGTGAACAAGCACACTGAAGCTTTCTTT
TRBJ2-5 TRBD2 TRBV7-9 . CASSPSGSGETQETQYF TGTGCCAGCAGCCCATCGGGGAGCGGGGAGACACAGGAGACCCAGTACTTC
TRBJ1-1 . TRBV7-9 . CASSRLLGGNTEAFF TGTGCCAGCAGCCGACTCTTGGGGGGTAACACTGAAGCTTTCTTT
TRBJ2-3 . TRBV6-1 . CASSEWGHTDTQYF TGTGCCAGCAGTGAGTGGGGGCACACAGATACGCAGTATTTT
TRBJ1-4 TRBD1 TRBV13 . CASSYRDRAEGDEKLFF TGTGCCAGCAGCTACCGGGACAGGGCAGAGGGGGATGAAAAACTGTTTTTT
TRBJ2-7 . TRBV21-1 . CASSGPAGGRHEQYF TGTGCCAGCAGCGGCCCAGCGGGGGGTAGGCACGAGCAGTACTTC
TRBJ2-2 . TRBV5-4 once CASSLAPGELFF TGTGCCAGCAGCTTGGCCCCCGGGGAGCTGTTTTTT
TRBJ1-2 TRBD1 TRBV5-6 . CASSPGQGTYGYTF TGTGCCAGCAGCCCGGGACAGGGGACCTATGGCTACACCTTC
TRBJ2-3 . TRBV7-6 . CASSPQEGSDTQYF TGTGCCAGCAGCCCGCAGGAGGGCTCAGATACGCAGTATTTT
TRBJ2-6 TRBD1 TRBV9 . CASSGTGPSGANVLTF TGTGCCAGCAGCGGGACAGGGCCCTCTGGGGCCAACGTCCTGACTTTC
TRBJ2-2 TRBD1 TRBV11-2 . CASSLDVDRTTGELFF TGTGCCAGCAGCTTAGATGTGGACAGGACCACCGGGGAGCTGTTTTTT
TRBJ1-1 . TRBV6-6 . CASRRNLNTEAFF TGTGCCAGCAGGAGAAACTTGAACACTGAAGCTTTCTTT
TRBJ1-5 . TRBV4-1 . CASSQAPGSNQPQHF TGCGCCAGCAGCCAAGCCCCAGGGTCCAATCAGCCCCAGCATTTT
TRBJ2-7 . TRBV30 . CAWSSSSYEQYF TGTGCCTGGAGTAGCTCCTCCTACGAGCAGTACTTC
TRBJ2-1 . TRBV11-2 . CASHNSRYNEQFF TGTGCCAGCCATAATAGCAGATACAATGAGCAGTTCTTC
TRBJ2-7 . TRBV7-9 . CASSEQGHEQYF TGTGCCAGCAGCGAGCAGGGCCACGAGCAGTACTTC
TRBJ1-3 . TRBV7-3 . CASSPPLPSGNTIYF TGTGCCAGCAGCCCCCCGCTGCCCTCTGGAAACACCATATATTTT
TRBJ2-3 TRBD2 TRBV27 . CASSLSGRGADTQYF TGTGCCAGCAGTCTTAGCGGGAGGGGGGCAGATACGCAGTATTTT
TRBJ2-1 . TRBV5-1 once CASSFEYNEQFF TGCGCCAGCAGCTTTGAGTACAATGAGCAGTTCTTC
TRBJ1-3 . TRBV13 . CASSLLGGNTIYF TGTGCCAGCAGCTTACTGGGGGGAAACACCATATATTTT
TRBJ2-3 . TRBV5-4 once CASSYFTDTQYF TGTGCCAGCAGCTACTTCACAGATACGCAGTATTTT
TRBJ1-1 . TRBV11-2 . CASSLSDDHFNTEAFF TGTGCCAGCAGCTTATCGGACGACCATTTCAACACTGAAGCTTTCTTT
TRBJ2-5 TRBD2 TRBV7-6 . CASSPPRLAGYRGEETQYF TGTGCCAGCAGCCCACCCCGACTAGCGGGATACCGAGGAGAAGAGACCCAGTACTTC
TRBJ2-1 . TRBV2 . CASSSPREANYNEQFF TGTGCCAGCAGTTCCCCCAGGGAGGCTAACTACAATGAGCAGTTCTTC
TRBJ1-3 . TRBV7-2 . CASTSQPVSGNTIYF TGTGCCAGCACCTCCCAGCCGGTTTCCGGAAACACCATATATTTT
TRBJ1-2 TRBD1 TRBV6-7 once CASSPQGTGREFYGYTF TGTGCCAGCAGCCCCCAGGGGACAGGTAGGGAATTCTATGGCTACACCTTC
TRBJ2-5 TRBD1 TRBV19 . CASSIDYLGTGGETQYF TGTGCCAGTAGTATAGATTATTTAGGGACAGGGGGGGAGACCCAGTACTTC
TRBJ2-7 TRBD1 TRBV28 . CASSLFREGQGRYEQYF TGTGCCAGCAGTTTATTCCGGGAAGGACAGGGGAGGTACGAGCAGTACTTC
TRBJ1-1 . TRBV4-1 . CASSPLGGGNMNTEAFF TGCGCCAGCAGCCCCCTGGGGGGCGGGAACATGAACACTGAAGCTTTCTTT
TRBJ2-7 . TRBV6-1 . CASSELSSREQYF TGTGCCAGCAGTGAACTGTCCTCCCGGGAGCAGTACTTC
TRBJ1-2 TRBD1 TRBV2 . CASKTEPGQGYGYTF TGTGCCAGCAAGACTGAGCCGGGACAGGGGTATGGCTACACCTTC
TRBJ2-2 . TRBV10-2 . CASQGGGTGELFF TGCGCCAGCCAGGGAGGGGGAACCGGGGAGCTGTTTTTT
TRBJ1-1 . TRBV7-9 few CASSSLDTEAFF TGTGCCAGCAGCTCCCTGGATACTGAAGCTTTCTTT
TRBJ1-1 . TRBV9 . CASSADEGPSPEAFF TGTGCCAGCAGCGCCGACGAGGGTCCCAGCCCTGAAGCTTTCTTT
TRBJ2-7 . TRBV5-6 . CASSSDSSYEQYF TGTGCCAGCAGTTCGGACAGCTCCTACGAGCAGTACTTC
TRBJ1-1 TRBD1 TRBV5-6 . CASSFGGQLNTEAFF TGTGCCAGCAGCTTTGGGGGACAGCTGAACACTGAAGCTTTCTTT
TRBJ2-3 TRBD2 TRBV5-1 . CASSLDLAGESDTQYF TGCGCCAGCAGCTTGGACCTAGCGGGGGAGTCAGATACGCAGTATTTT
TRBJ1-6 . TRBV27 . CASRTSSSPLHF TGTGCCAGCAGGACAAGTTCTTCACCCCTCCACTTT
TRBJ2-3 . TRBV27 . CASSLITDTQYF TGTGCCAGCAGTCTGATCACAGATACGCAGTATTTT
TRBJ1-2 TRBD1 TRBV10-3 . CAISDGTGSGYTF TGTGCCATCAGTGACGGGACAGGGTCTGGCTACACCTTC
TRBJ1-2 TRBD1 TRBV6-5 . CASSSPGTGAYGYTF TGTGCCAGCAGCTCCCCCGGGACAGGGGCCTATGGCTACACCTTC
TRBJ2-7 . TRBV5-4 . CASTPINSYEQYF TGTGCCAGCACCCCGATTAACTCCTACGAGCAGTACTTC
TRBJ2-7 . TRBV2 . CASRGGTTPSYEQYF TGTGCCAGCAGGGGGGGCACAACCCCCTCCTACGAGCAGTACTTC
TRBJ2-7 . TRBV4-1 . CASSAFWQRPYEQYF TGCGCCAGCAGCGCCTTTTGGCAGCGGCCCTACGAGCAGTACTTC
TRBJ2-5 . TRBV5-1 once CASSLYGEIGETQYF TGCGCCAGCAGCTTGTACGGGGAGATTGGAGAGACCCAGTACTTC